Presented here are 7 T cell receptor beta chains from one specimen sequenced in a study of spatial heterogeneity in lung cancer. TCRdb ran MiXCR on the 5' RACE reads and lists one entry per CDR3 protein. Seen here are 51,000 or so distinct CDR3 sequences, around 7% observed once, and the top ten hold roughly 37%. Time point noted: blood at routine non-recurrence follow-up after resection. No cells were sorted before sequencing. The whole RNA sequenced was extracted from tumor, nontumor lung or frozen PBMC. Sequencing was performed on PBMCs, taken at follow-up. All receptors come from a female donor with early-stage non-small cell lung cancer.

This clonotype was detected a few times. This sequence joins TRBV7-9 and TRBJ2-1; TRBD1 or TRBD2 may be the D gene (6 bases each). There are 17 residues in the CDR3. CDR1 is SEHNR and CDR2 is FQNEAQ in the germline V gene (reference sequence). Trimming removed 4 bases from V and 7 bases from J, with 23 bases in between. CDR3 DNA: TGTGCCAGCAGCTCTCTAGATGTAGGGACACGGGGGAATGAGCAGTTCTTC. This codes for CASSSLDVGTRGNEQFF.

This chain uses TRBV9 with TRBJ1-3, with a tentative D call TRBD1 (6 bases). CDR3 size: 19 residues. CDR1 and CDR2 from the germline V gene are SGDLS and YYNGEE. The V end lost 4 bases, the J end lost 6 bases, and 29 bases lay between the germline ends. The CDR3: CASSKRRDTRIGGVNTIYF. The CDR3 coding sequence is TGTGCCAGCAGCAAGCGCCGGGACACGAGAATCGGAGGGGTAAACACCATATATTTT.

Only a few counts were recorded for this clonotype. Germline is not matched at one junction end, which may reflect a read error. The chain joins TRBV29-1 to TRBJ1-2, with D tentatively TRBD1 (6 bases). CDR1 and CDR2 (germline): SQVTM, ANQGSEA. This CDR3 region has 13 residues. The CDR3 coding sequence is TGCAGCGGGCGGACAGCCCCTAACTATGCCTACACCTTC. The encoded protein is CSGRTAPNYAYTF.

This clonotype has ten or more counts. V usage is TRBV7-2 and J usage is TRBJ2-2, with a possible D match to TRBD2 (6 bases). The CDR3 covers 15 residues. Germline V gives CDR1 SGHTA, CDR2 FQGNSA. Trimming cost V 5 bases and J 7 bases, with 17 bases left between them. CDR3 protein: CASSPRGGPSGELFF. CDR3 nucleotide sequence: TGTGCCAGCAGCCCGCGGGGCGGGCCGAGCGGGGAGCTGTTTTTT.

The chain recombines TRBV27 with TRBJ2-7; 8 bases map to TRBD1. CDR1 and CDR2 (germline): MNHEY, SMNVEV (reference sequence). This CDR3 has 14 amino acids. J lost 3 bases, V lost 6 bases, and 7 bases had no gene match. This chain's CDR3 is CASSRGPPLYEQYF. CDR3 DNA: TGTGCCAGCAGCAGGGGGCCTCCGCTCTACGAGCAGTACTTC.

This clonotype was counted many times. CDR3 nucleotide sequence: TGCGCCAGCAGCTGGGGGCCGACGGGTCAAGAGACCCAGTACTTC. Amino acid sequence: CASSWGPTGQETQYF. V is TRBV5-1 and J is TRBJ2-5; maybe TRBD1 (6 bases). With 3 bases removed from V and 2 bases from J, the gap between germline ends came to 14 bases. The CDR3 is made up of 15 amino acids. Germline-derived CDR1 and CDR2 are SGHRS and YFSETQ.

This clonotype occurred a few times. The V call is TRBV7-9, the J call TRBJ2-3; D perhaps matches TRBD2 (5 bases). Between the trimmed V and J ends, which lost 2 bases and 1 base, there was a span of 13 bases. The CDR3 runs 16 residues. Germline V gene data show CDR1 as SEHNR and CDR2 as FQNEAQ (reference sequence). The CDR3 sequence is CASSLSGGSGTDTQYF. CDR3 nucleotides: TGTGCCAGCAGCTTATCGGGTGGTAGCGGCACAGATACGCAGTATTTT.